Listed below are T cell receptor beta chains from one sample, sequenced in a study of CD8 T cells in ankylosing spondylitis. TCRdb itself ran the 5' RACE reads through MiXCR, one entry per CDR3 protein. This table holds approximately 92,000 distinct CDR3 sequences, around 9.4% found once. The sample consisted of blood, either unsorted or a sorted T cell fraction (not recorded which). The receptors stem from a male donor with ankylosing spondylitis or in good health (not recorded which). Each CDR3 is given with its conserved first and last residue. The D gene is left open where the match is weak. Expanded clones are given a class, and other clones once, few, many or no size at all.

J	V	D	size	CDR3	DNA
TRBJ2-5	TRBV6-6	TRBD1	few	CASSWQGAETQYF	TGTGCCAGCAGTTGGCAGGGGGCAGAGACCCAGTACTTC
TRBJ1-1	TRBV6-1	TRBD1	many	CASSGQGAGTEAFF	TGTGCCAGCAGTGGACAGGGGGCCGGGACTGAAGCTTTCTTT
TRBJ2-2	TRBV7-8	TRBD2	NA	CASSLARLAGRHLGTGELFF	TGTGCCAGCAGCTTAGCTCGACTAGCGGGACGACATCTGGGGACCGGGGAGCTGTTTTTT
TRBJ1-4	TRBV5-1	NA	many	CASSLLAANEKLFF	TGCGCCAGCAGCTTGTTGGCCGCAAATGAAAAACTGTTTTTT
TRBJ2-5	TRBV28	TRBD2	many	CASSTPGGFQETQYF	TGTGCCAGCAGTACACCGGGGGGATTCCAAGAGACCCAGTACTTC
TRBJ2-6	TRBV7-9	NA	few	CASSTQDSGANVLTF	TGTGCCAGCAGTACGCAGGACTCTGGGGCCAACGTCCTGACTTTC
TRBJ2-3	TRBV20-1	TRBD2	many	CSAREGGGALDTQYF	TGCAGTGCTAGAGAGGGCGGGGGGGCCTTAGATACGCAGTATTTT
TRBJ2-2	TRBV28	TRBD2	few	CASSLGAGGVTGELFF	TGTGCCAGCAGCCTTGGAGCGGGGGGTGTCACCGGGGAGCTGTTTTTT
TRBJ2-5	TRBV5-1	TRBD1	few	CASSWGTVQETQYF	TGCGCCAGCAGCTGGGGGACAGTACAAGAGACCCAGTACTTC
TRBJ2-5	TRBV12-3/TRBV12-4	NA	many	CASSLAVGAPPYF	TGTGCCAGCAGTTTAGCGGTGGGGGCCCCCCCGTACTTC
TRBJ1-5	TRBV7-3	NA	many	CASSLSLGSLMHF	TGTGCCAGCAGCTTATCTTTAGGGAGCCTGATGCATTTT
TRBJ2-5	TRBV7-6	TRBD2	many	CASSPYPRTSSQETQYF	TGTGCCAGCAGCCCCTACCCCCGGACTAGTTCACAAGAGACCCAGTACTTC
TRBJ2-5	TRBV5-1	NA	many	CASSLESAGAETQYF	TGCGCCAGCAGCTTGGAATCTGCGGGCGCGGAGACCCAGTACTTC
TRBJ1-5	TRBV7-1	NA	many	CASSSNTGTPSQHF	TGTGCCAGCAGCTCTAATACCGGGACCCCGAGCCAGCATTTT
TRBJ2-1	TRBV5-1	NA	many	CASRRPLANEQFF	TGCGCCAGCAGACGACCTCTAGCAAATGAGCAGTTCTTC
TRBJ2-2	TRBV20-1	NA	many	CSARVQGRNTGELFF	TGCAGTGCTAGAGTTCAGGGACGGAACACCGGGGAGCTGTTTTTT
TRBJ2-1	TRBV14	TRBD2	many	CASSHVLAGDEQFF	TGTGCCAGCAGCCATGTACTAGCGGGGGATGAGCAGTTCTTC
TRBJ2-3	TRBV7-8	NA	few	CASSSRRTDTQYF	TGTGCCAGCAGCTCCCGGAGGACAGATACGCAGTATTTT
TRBJ2-4	TRBV12-3/TRBV12-4	NA	many	CASSLARQTSKNIQYF	TGTGCCAGCAGTTTAGCGCGGCAGACCTCCAAAAACATTCAGTACTTC
TRBJ1-1	TRBV5-1	NA	many	CASSFPQGAGPKNTEAFF	TGCGCCAGCAGCTTTCCACAGGGAGCTGGACCTAAGAACACTGAAGCTTTCTTT
TRBJ2-1	TRBV5-1	NA	many	CASSFSGRNNEQFF	TGCGCCAGCAGCTTCTCAGGGAGAAACAATGAGCAGTTCTTC
TRBJ2-2	TRBV5-1	NA	many	CASSFPYTGELFF	TGCGCCAGCAGCTTCCCATACACCGGGGAGCTGTTTTTT